These 5 T cell receptor beta chains share one sample of origin, sequenced in a study of cytomegalovirus exposure and HLA in healthy donors (dated by TCRdb to between 2016 and 2019). The library was prepared using the immunoSEQ multiplex PCR assay. A mixture of 60 forward primers for TCR Vbeta segments and 13 reverse primers for TCR Jbeta segments was used in the multiplex PCR. TCRdb obtained this table from immuneACCESS and retained in-frame rearrangements with V and J assigned. These tables miss some clones; where compared with another copy, unresolved V genes account for less than half of the shortfall, and the remainder is unexplained. The sample table holds 130,000 to 150,000 clones. In total, the top ten clones hold about 1.6% of the sample. The specimen was PBMCs. The receptors were sampled from a woman aged 50 to 60 in good health and CMV-seronegative.

This chain joins TRBV7-2 and TRBJ1-2, with 7 bases fitting TRBD1. The CDR3 is 17 amino acids. V was pared by 1 base and J by 7 bases, with 15 bases of the junction left unmatched. Germline V gene sequence: CDR1 SGHTA, CDR2 FQGNSA. CDR3 nucleotides: TGTGCCAGCAGCTTAGTACCCGAGACAGGGCATCTCCGTGGCTACACCTTC. Residues: CASSLVPETGHLRGYTF. Together with reference TRBV7-2 and TRBJ1-2, the CDR3 gives the full variable domain: GAGVSQSPSNKVTEKGKDVELRCDPISGHTALYWYRQSLGQGLEFLIYFQGNSAPDKSGLPSDRFSAERTGGSVSTLTIQRTQQEDSAVYLCASSLVPETGHLRGYTFGSGTRLTVV.

The chain carries TRBV5-1 and TRBJ1-2; D remains ambiguous. Between the trimmed V and J ends, which lost 2 bases and 3 bases, there was a span of 8 bases. This CDR3 comprises 13 residues. The germline V gene encodes CDR1 SGHRS and CDR2 YFSETQ. Written as DNA, the CDR3 is TGCGCCAGCAGCTTCCAGGAAGACTATGGCTACACCTTC. Its translation: CASSFQEDYGYTF.

The genes are TRBV5-8 and TRBJ2-7; 7 bases match TRBD1. The V gene end was trimmed by 1 base and the J gene end by 6 bases; junction bases not matched to a gene: 4. CDR3 length equals 13 residues. Germline values: CDR1 SGHTS, CDR2 YDEGEE. The CDR3 nucleotides read TGTGCCAGCAGCTTGTACAGGGGTCCCGAGCAGTACTTC. Encoded protein: CASSLYRGPEQYF.

V usage is TRBV11-2 and J usage is TRBJ2-2, with D perhaps TRBD1 (6 bases). Germline values: CDR1 SGHAT, CDR2 FQNNGV. CDR3 length equals 15 residues. V was cut by 4 bases and J by 7 bases, with 16 bases left in between. The CDR3 DNA reads as TGTGCCAGCAGCTACGGGGCAGGGGTAATCGGGGAGCTGTTTTTT. This translates into CASSYGAGVIGELFF. Complete variable domain (other parts from reference TRBV11-2 and TRBJ2-2): EAGVAQSPRYKIIEKRQSVAFWCNPISGHATLYWYQQILGQGPKLLIQFQNNGVVDDSQLPKDRFSAERLKGVDSTLKIQPAKLEDSAVYLCASSYGAGVIGELFFGEGSRLTVL.

This chain joins TRBV4-1 and TRBJ1-5; D is possibly TRBD1 (5 bases). This CDR3 contains 13 residues. Trimming took 1 base from V and 7 from J, leaving 8 bases between them. From germline, CDR1 is MGHRA and CDR2 YSYEKL. The CDR3 nucleotides are TGCGCCAGCAGCCAAGGGGGGGGACAGCCCCAGCATTTT. As protein: CASSQGGGQPQHF.